This T cell receptor (beta chain) was retrieved from a study of blood T cell repertoires in COVID-19. Profiling relied on immunoSEQ multiplex PCR, and the TCRdb table lists in-frame clones only, not all of them. The table shows approximately 300,000 clones, with about nine tenths occurring only once. Enrollees, about 18 to 89 years old, lived in 24 US areas. Participants were placed into cohorts based on the clinical history they reported. The clonotype originates from a man aged 30 to 45 who had recovered from COVID-19. The specimen sequenced was PBMCs or T cells enriched from blood (not recorded which).

The CDR3 here is CASSLIVQGSYEQYF. Here the CDR3 DNA reads TGTGCCAGCAGCTTAATCGTTCAGGGTTCCTACGAGCAGTACTTC. The rearrangement uses TRBV7-9 and TRBJ2-7; a possible D gene is TRBD1 (5 bases). CDR1 and CDR2 from the germline V gene are SEHNR and FQNEAQ (reference sequence). The V end was cut by 2 bases, the J end by 1 base, with 12 bases between. The CDR3 is made up of 15 amino acids.